The rows below give T cell receptor beta chains drawn from one sample of a study of blood T cell repertoires in COVID-19. Only in-frame clones appear in the TCRdb table, and some are missing; sequencing was by immunoSEQ multiplex PCR. The sample has some 120,000 clones, 80% seen once. Sample: peripheral blood. These receptors all stem from a man in his 70s with acute or convalescent COVID-19. CDR3s include the opening cysteine and the closing phenylalanine or tryptophan. A D gene is named only where the DNA matches it firmly. Where a row states a size, it is once, few, many or the class of an expanded clone; other rows omit it.

V gene,CDR3 length,clone size,D gene,J gene,CDR3 DNA,CDR3 protein
TRBV7-2,16,-,-,TRBJ1-3,TGTGCCAGCAGCCAAGCCGGACGGGGGACTGGAAACACCATATATTTT,CASSQAGRGTGNTIYF
TRBV3-1/TRBV3-2,16,-,TRBD2,TRBJ2-7,TGTGCCAGCAGCCAAGTACTAGCGGGGAGCTCCTACGAGCAGTACTTC,CASSQVLAGSSYEQYF
TRBV15,13,once,-,TRBJ1-1,TGTGCCACCAGCAGAGGTGGTATAGAGGAAGCTTTCTTT,CATSRGGIEEAFF
TRBV7-9,14,-,-,TRBJ1-1,TGTGCCAGCAGCTTAGCAGGGGCTAACACTGAAGCTTTCTTT,CASSLAGANTEAFF
TRBV6-6,13,-,-,TRBJ1-5,TGTGCCAGCAGTCGGGGGCGGGGTGATTCCCAGCATTTT,CASSRGRGDSQHF
TRBV30,15,few,-,TRBJ1-2,TGTGCCTGGGATCGCTCAGGGTTAGTAGCCTATGGCTACACCTTC,CAWDRSGLVAYGYTF
TRBV4-2,14,once,-,TRBJ1-2,TGTGCCAGCAGCCAAAACAGCCCTAACTATGGCTACACCTTC,CASSQNSPNYGYTF
TRBV7-2,15,-,-,TRBJ1-2,TGTGCCAGCAGCTTAGCCCACACGCCATCCTATGGCTACACCTTC,CASSLAHTPSYGYTF
TRBV5-1,16,-,-,TRBJ2-3,TGCGCCAGCAGAGAACAGGGCCAGAACCCCACAGATACGCAGTATTTT,CASREQGQNPTDTQYF
TRBV19,16,-,TRBD1,TRBJ1-1,TGTGCCAGTAGTCTTCGGACAGGGGCCATGAACACTGAAGCTTTCTTT,CASSLRTGAMNTEAFF
TRBV6-1,15,-,TRBD1,TRBJ2-1,TGTGCCAGCAGTGAAGCTCCGGGACAGAACAATGAGCAGTTCTTC,CASSEAPGQNNEQFF
TRBV23-1,13,-,-,TRBJ2-3,TGCGCCAGCAGGGAGGGGAGCACAGATACGCAGTATTTT,CASREGSTDTQYF
TRBV2,15,-,TRBD1,TRBJ2-3,TGTGCCAGCGGACGGACAGGGTATAACACAGATACGCAGTATTTT,CASGRTGYNTDTQYF
TRBV5-5,13,-,-,TRBJ2-2,TGTGCCAGCAGCTTCGTAAACACCGGGGAGCTGTTTTTT,CASSFVNTGELFF
TRBV6-5,13,few,TRBD1,TRBJ1-2,TGTGCCGCGGACCGCGGGACAGGGTATGGCTACACCTTC,CAADRGTGYGYTF
TRBV2,15,-,-,TRBJ2-3,TGTGCCAGCAGTGAAGGCAGGGCAGGCACAGATACGCAGTATTTT,CASSEGRAGTDTQYF
TRBV6-1,16,-,-,TRBJ1-2,TGTGCCAGCAGTGAGGACTCACGGGGGTTCAACTATGGCTACACCTTC,CASSEDSRGFNYGYTF
TRBV28,14,-,-,TRBJ1-2,TGTGCCAGCAGTCGACAGGAGACCTATTACGGCTACACCTTC,CASSRQETYYGYTF
TRBV4-1,18,-,TRBD2,TRBJ2-4,TGCGCCAGCAGCCAAGGGACTAGCGGGGGGCTAGCCAAAAACATTCAGTACTTC,CASSQGTSGGLAKNIQYF
TRBV18,15,few,-,TRBJ2-1,TGTGCCAGCTCACCCTCACCATGGAGCTACAATGAGCAGTTCTTC,CASSPSPWSYNEQFF
TRBV28,14,-,TRBD1,TRBJ1-6,TGTGCCAGCACATTGGGACAGCTTAATTCACCCCTCCACTTT,CASTLGQLNSPLHF
TRBV19,15,-,TRBD2,TRBJ2-3,TGTGCCAGTAAAAGCGGGGGGGCCGGGACAGATACGCAGTATTTT,CASKSGGAGTDTQYF
TRBV5-1,14,once,-,TRBJ1-2,TGCGCCAGCAGCTTGGACGGGTTGAAAAACGGCTACACCTTC,CASSLDGLKNGYTF
TRBV2,13,-,TRBD2,TRBJ2-2,TGTGCCAGCATTGGACTAGCAAACGGGGAGCTGTTTTTT,CASIGLANGELFF
TRBV5-5,16,-,-,TRBJ2-1,TGTGCCAGCAGCTTGGCGGGATTCCGGGACATATATGAGCAGTTCTTC,CASSLAGFRDIYEQFF
TRBV12-3/TRBV12-4,13,-,TRBD1,TRBJ2-7,TGTGCCAGCAGGCGACAGGGCTCCTACGAGCAGTACTTC,CASRRQGSYEQYF
TRBV18,15,-,TRBD1,TRBJ1-1,TGTGCCAGCTCACCACCCGGACAGGGCACCGCTGAAGCTTTCTTT,CASSPPGQGTAEAFF
TRBV5-3,16,-,-,TRBJ2-3,TGTGCCAGAAGCAACATACAGGGCGTACTGACAGATACGCAGTATTTT,CARSNIQGVLTDTQYF
TRBV7-6,13,-,TRBD1,TRBJ1-6,TGTGCCAGCAGCTGGGACAGGTTTTCTCCCCTCCACTTT,CASSWDRFSPLHF
TRBV5-8,16,once,TRBD2,TRBJ2-3,TGTGCCAGCAGCGCCCCAGCGGGGGGGGGCACAGATACGCAGTATTTT,CASSAPAGGGTDTQYF
TRBV28,13,-,-,TRBJ1-1,TGTGCCAGTGACCCCCGGGGATCTCTCCCGGCTTTCTTT,CASDPRGSLPAFF
TRBV7-2,15,-,TRBD2,TRBJ2-1,TGTGCCAGCAGTTTTAGCGGGGGGGCGCTCAATGAGCAGTTCTTC,CASSFSGGALNEQFF
TRBV12-3/TRBV12-4,13,-,-,TRBJ1-1,TGTGCCAGCAGTTTATCGGGGAACACTGAAGCTTTCTTT,CASSLSGNTEAFF
TRBV7-9,16,once,-,TRBJ1-1,TGTGCCAGCAGCTTAGCGGGGCAGGCTAGGCACACTGAAGCTTTCTTT,CASSLAGQARHTEAFF
TRBV3-1/TRBV3-2,16,-,TRBD2,TRBJ2-4,TGTGCCAGCAGCCAAGATAGCGGGGGGGGCTCAAACATTCAGTACTTC,CASSQDSGGGSNIQYF
TRBV4-1,15,-,-,TRBJ2-7,TGCGCCAGCAGCCAAGACTTCACGATTAGCTACGAGCAGTACTTC,CASSQDFTISYEQYF
TRBV19,13,-,TRBD1,TRBJ2-5,TGTGCCAGTAGCCTGAACAGGGGAGAGACCCAGTACTTC,CASSLNRGETQYF
TRBV11-2,14,-,-,TRBJ1-4,TGTGCCAGCAGCCGGACAGCAACTAATGAAAAACTGTTTTTT,CASSRTATNEKLFF
TRBV5-1,19,-,TRBD2,TRBJ2-5,TGCGCCAGCGCCCCGGGTAGCGGGGGGGCTAGACCAAGCCAAGAGACCCAGTACTTC,CASAPGSGGARPSQETQYF
TRBV7-2,15,-,-,TRBJ1-6,TGTGCCAGCAGCTTAGATCAGGGGCCTAATTCACCCCTCCACTTT,CASSLDQGPNSPLHF
TRBV19,14,-,TRBD1,TRBJ1-1,TGTGCCAGTAGCAAGGGGGCCCTGAACACTGAAGCTTTCTTT,CASSKGALNTEAFF
TRBV28,15,-,-,TRBJ1-2,TGTGCCAGCAGTTTAGCGGGCAGGGAGGGTGGCGGCTACACCTTC,CASSLAGREGGGYTF
TRBV6-5,14,-,TRBD1,TRBJ1-1,TGTGCCAGCAAATCAGGGGGATTGAGCACTGAAGCTTTCTTT,CASKSGGLSTEAFF
TRBV7-9,15,-,TRBD2,TRBJ2-5,TGTGCCAGCAGCTTTCTGCGGGGGGTGAAGGGGACCCAGTACTTC,CASSFLRGVKGTQYF
TRBV10-3,14,few,-,TRBJ2-3,TGTGCCAGTAGTGAGGGGCCACGCACAGATACGCAGTATTTT,CASSEGPRTDTQYF
TRBV6-2/TRBV6-3,14,-,TRBD1,TRBJ1-3,TGTGCCAGCAGCCCTTGGACAGGGGCAAACACCATATATTTT,CASSPWTGANTIYF
TRBV7-3,15,-,-,TRBJ2-3,TGTGCCAGCAGCTTAACGACTAGTAGGACAGATACGCAGTATTTT,CASSLTTSRTDTQYF
TRBV7-2,16,-,TRBD2,TRBJ2-1,TGTGCCAGCAGCTGGGCTAGCGGGGGGAGATACAATGAGCAGTTCTTC,CASSWASGGRYNEQFF
TRBV7-8,14,many,-,TRBJ1-1,TGTGCCAGCAGCTCGTTGCGGGGCAGCGGCGAAGCTTTCTTT,CASSSLRGSGEAFF
TRBV30,13,-,TRBD1,TRBJ1-1,TGTGCCTGGAAACAGGGGGCGAACACTGAAGCTTTCTTT,CAWKQGANTEAFF
TRBV7-2,17,-,TRBD2,TRBJ2-3,TGTGCCAGCAGCTCGACCCTTACTAGCGCCGAGGGTGGTACGCAGTATTTT,CASSSTLTSAEGGTQYF
TRBV10-3,14,-,-,TRBJ2-3,TGTGCCATCAGTGATGTGGGGGGGCCAGATACGCAGTATTTT,CAISDVGGPDTQYF
TRBV5-5,12,-,-,TRBJ1-2,TGTGCCAGCAGGATACAAGGGGGGGTGAACACCTTC,CASRIQGGVNTF